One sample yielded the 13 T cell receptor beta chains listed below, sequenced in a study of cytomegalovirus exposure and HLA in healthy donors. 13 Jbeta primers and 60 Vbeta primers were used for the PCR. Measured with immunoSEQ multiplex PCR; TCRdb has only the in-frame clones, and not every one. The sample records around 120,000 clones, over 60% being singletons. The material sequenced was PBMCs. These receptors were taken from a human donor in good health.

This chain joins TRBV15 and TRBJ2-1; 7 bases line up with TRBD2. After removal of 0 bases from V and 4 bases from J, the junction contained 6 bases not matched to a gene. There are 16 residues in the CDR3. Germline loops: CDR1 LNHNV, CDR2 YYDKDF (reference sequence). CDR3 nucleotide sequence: TGTGCCACCAGCAGAGAAGGCGGGAGATCTTACAATGAGCAGTTCTTC. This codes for CATSREGGRSYNEQFF.

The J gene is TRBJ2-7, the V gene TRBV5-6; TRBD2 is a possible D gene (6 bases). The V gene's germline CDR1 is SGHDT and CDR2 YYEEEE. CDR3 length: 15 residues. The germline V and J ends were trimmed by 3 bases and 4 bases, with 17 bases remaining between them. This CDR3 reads CASSYGGSPIYEQYF. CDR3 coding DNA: TGTGCCAGCAGCTACGGGGGTTCCCCCATTTACGAGCAGTACTTC.

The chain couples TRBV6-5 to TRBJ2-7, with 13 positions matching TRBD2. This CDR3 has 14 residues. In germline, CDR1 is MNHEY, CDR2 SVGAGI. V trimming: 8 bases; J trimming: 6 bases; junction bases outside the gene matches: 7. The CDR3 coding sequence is TGTGCCAGCCGTTCCGGACTAGCGGGAGCCGAGCAGTACTTC. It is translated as CASRSGLAGAEQYF.

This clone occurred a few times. CDR3 sequence reads: CASSYSLGRQPQHF. In nucleotides, the CDR3 is TGTGCCAGCAGTTACTCCCTGGGGCGGCAGCCCCAGCATTTT. V usage is TRBV6-6 and J usage is TRBJ1-5, with D possibly TRBD1 on 5 matching bases. The CDR3 has 14 amino acids. The germline gives CDR1 MNHNY, CDR2 SVGAGI (reference sequence). The V end was cut by 0 bases, the J end by 7 bases, with 10 bases between.

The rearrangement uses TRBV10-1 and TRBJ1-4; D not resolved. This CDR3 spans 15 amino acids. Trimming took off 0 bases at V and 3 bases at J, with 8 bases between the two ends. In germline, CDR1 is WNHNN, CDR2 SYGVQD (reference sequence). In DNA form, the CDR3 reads TGCGCCAGCAGTGAGTCCGGGGTAGCTAATGAAAAACTGTTTTTT. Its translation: CASSESGVANEKLFF.

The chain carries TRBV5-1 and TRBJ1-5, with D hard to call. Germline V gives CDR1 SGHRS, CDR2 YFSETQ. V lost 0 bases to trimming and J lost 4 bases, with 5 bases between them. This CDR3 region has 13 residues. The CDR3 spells CASSLAENQPQHF. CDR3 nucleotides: TGCGCCAGCAGCTTGGCGGAGAATCAGCCCCAGCATTTT.

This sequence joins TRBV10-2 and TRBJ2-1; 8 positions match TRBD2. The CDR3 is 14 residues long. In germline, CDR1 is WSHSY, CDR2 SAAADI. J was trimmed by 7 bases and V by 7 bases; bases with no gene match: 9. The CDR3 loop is CASTPSGRMNEQFF. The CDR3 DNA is TGCGCCAGCACTCCCAGCGGGAGAATGAATGAGCAGTTCTTC.

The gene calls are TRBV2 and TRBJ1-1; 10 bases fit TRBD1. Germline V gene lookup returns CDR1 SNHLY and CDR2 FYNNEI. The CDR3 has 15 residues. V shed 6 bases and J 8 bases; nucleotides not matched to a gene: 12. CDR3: CASRGAGQGVTEAFF. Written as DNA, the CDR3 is TGTGCCAGCAGGGGGGCCGGACAGGGGGTCACAGAAGCTTTCTTT.

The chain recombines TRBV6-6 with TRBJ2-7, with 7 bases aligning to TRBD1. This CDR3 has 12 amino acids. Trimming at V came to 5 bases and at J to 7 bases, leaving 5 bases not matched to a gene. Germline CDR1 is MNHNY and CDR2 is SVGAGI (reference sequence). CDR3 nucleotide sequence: TGTGCCAGCAGTACACGACAGGGAGAGCAGTACTTC. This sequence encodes CASSTRQGEQYF.

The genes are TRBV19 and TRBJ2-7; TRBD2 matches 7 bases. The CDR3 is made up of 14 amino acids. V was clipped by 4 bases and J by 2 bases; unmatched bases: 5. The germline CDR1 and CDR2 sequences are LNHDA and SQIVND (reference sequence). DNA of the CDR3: TGTGCCAGTAGTACAGAGCGGGGAGCCTACGAGCAGTACTTC. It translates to CASSTERGAYEQYF.

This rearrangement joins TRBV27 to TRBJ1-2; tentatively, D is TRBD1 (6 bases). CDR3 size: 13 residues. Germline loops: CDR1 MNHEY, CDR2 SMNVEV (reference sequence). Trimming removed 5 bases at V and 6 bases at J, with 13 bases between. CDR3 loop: CASSLQGIHGYTF. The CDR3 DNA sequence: TGTGCCAGCAGTCTACAGGGAATCCATGGCTACACCTTC.

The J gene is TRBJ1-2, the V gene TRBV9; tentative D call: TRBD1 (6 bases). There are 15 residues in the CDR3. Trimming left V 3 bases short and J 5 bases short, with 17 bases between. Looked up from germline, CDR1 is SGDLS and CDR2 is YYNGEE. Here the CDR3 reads CASSAQRGGGYGYTF. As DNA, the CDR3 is TGTGCCAGCAGCGCCCAAAGGGGGGGCGGGTATGGCTACACCTTC. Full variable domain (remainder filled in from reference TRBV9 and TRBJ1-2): DSGVTQTPKHLITATGQRVTLRCSPRSGDLSVYWYQQSLDQGLQFLIQYYNGEERAKGNILERFSAQQFPDLHSELNLSSLELGDSALYFCASSAQRGGGYGYTFGSGTRLTVV.

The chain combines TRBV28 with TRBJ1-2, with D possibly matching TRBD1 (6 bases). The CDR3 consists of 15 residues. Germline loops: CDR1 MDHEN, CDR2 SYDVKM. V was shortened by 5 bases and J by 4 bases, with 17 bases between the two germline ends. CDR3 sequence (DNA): TGTGCCAGCAGTGCGGACAGAACACTAAGCTATGGCTACACCTTC. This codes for CASSADRTLSYGYTF.